What follows are 25 T cell receptor beta chains derived from one specimen sequenced in a study of technical replicates of blood from several donors. TCRdb keeps only in-frame clones here, not all; method: immunoSEQ multiplex PCR. The table lists roughly 72,000 clones, over 90% of them singletons. Input material: T cells isolated from PBMCs. All receptors come from a human donor in good health.

The chain combines TRBV19 with TRBJ2-1, with TRBD2 matching 12 bases. The germline gives CDR1 LNHDA, CDR2 SQIVND (reference sequence). J gave up 0 bases and V 6 bases, and 3 bases lay outside the gene matches. CDR3 length: 16 residues. The CDR3 region is CASSLLAGGSYNEQFF. The CDR3 DNA reads TGTGCCAGTAGCCTACTAGCGGGAGGCTCCTACAATGAGCAGTTCTTC. Combining the CDR3 with reference TRBV19 and TRBJ2-1 gives the whole variable domain DGGITQSPKYLFRKEGQNVTLSCEQNLNHDAMYWYRQDPGQGLRLIYYSQIVNDFQKGDIAEGYSVSREKKESFPLTVTSAQKNPTAFYLCASSLLAGGSYNEQFFGPGTRLTVL.

V is TRBV7-9 and J is TRBJ2-7, with D perhaps TRBD1 (5 bases). The CDR3 is made up of 13 amino acids. V was trimmed by 5 bases and J by 6 bases, leaving 14 bases between them. Germline CDR1 is SEHNR and CDR2 is FQNEAQ (reference sequence). CDR3 sequence: CASSVRQSPEQYF. The CDR3 DNA reads as TGTGCCAGCAGCGTAAGACAGAGCCCCGAGCAGTACTTC.

The CDR3 is CASSAGTGAINEQFF. In DNA form, the CDR3 reads TGTGCCAGCAGTGCTGGGACGGGAGCGATCAATGAGCAGTTCTTC. V gene TRBV6-4 combines with J gene TRBJ2-1; a possible D gene is TRBD2 (6 bases). V lost 4 bases and J 6 bases, leaving 16 bases between the germline ends. From germline, CDR1 is MRHNA and CDR2 SNTAGT. There are 15 residues in the CDR3.

V gene TRBV11-3 combines with J gene TRBJ2-7, with 7 bases lining up with TRBD2. This CDR3 is 14 amino acids long. Trimming at V came to 5 bases and at J to 0 bases, leaving 4 bases not matched to a gene. The germline V gene has CDR1 SGHNT and CDR2 YENEEA. The CDR3 sequence is CASSGWEGSYEQYF. The CDR3 DNA sequence: TGTGCCAGCAGCGGGTGGGAGGGCTCCTACGAGCAGTACTTC.

The J gene is TRBJ1-2, the V gene TRBV7-9; 8 positions match TRBD1. In germline, CDR1 is SEHNR, CDR2 FQNEAQ (reference sequence). J gave up 4 bases and V 5 bases, and 12 bases lay outside the gene matches. This CDR3 contains 16 residues. The CDR3 coding sequence is TGTGCCAGCAGCATTGCAACCTATGGGACAGGCTATGGCTACACCTTC. It specifies CASSIATYGTGYGYTF. The whole variable domain, remainder taken from reference TRBV7-9 and TRBJ1-2, is DTGVSQNPRHKITKRGQNVTFRCDPISEHNRLYWYRQTLGQGPEFLTYFQNEAQLEKSRLLSDRFSAERPKGSFSTLEIQRTEQGDSAMYLCASSIATYGTGYGYTFGSGTRLTVV.

The chain joins TRBV6-5 to TRBJ1-1; D may be TRBD1 (6 bases). CDR3 length equals 15 residues. Germline assignment: CDR1 MNHEY and CDR2 SVGAGI. The germline V and J ends were trimmed by 6 bases and 1 base, with 15 bases remaining between them. The CDR3 protein is CASSQGPRGNTEAFF. As DNA, the CDR3 is TGTGCCAGCAGCCAGGGGCCCAGGGGGAACACTGAAGCTTTCTTT.

This rearrangement joins TRBV2 to TRBJ2-3, with TRBD2 matching 7 bases. The V and J ends lost 6 bases and 0 bases, in that order; junction bases with no gene match: 6. The CDR3 runs 15 residues. CDR1 is SNHLY, CDR2 FYNNEI, per germline. Here the CDR3 DNA reads TGTGCCAGCAGGAGAGCGGGGTCTAGCACAGATACGCAGTATTTT. Translating it yields CASRRAGSSTDTQYF.

The chain combines TRBV28 with TRBJ2-7; 8 nucleotides line up with TRBD2. J lost 3 bases, V lost 5 bases, and 12 bases had no gene match. Looked up from germline, CDR1 is MDHEN and CDR2 is SYDVKM. This CDR3 is 16 amino acids long. CDR3 loop: CASSPTRGTRYYEQYF. The CDR3 DNA is TGTGCCAGCAGTCCGACTCGAGGGACTAGATACTACGAGCAGTACTTC.

V usage is TRBV29-1 and J usage is TRBJ2-3; 7 bases map to TRBD1. The CDR3 totals 14 residues. V dropped 5 bases and J dropped 2; count of bases not matched to a gene: 7. Germline V gene lookup returns CDR1 SQVTM and CDR2 ANQGSEA. Here the CDR3 reads CSVYDRAYTDTQYF. The CDR3 region has the DNA TGCAGCGTTTATGACAGGGCCTACACAGATACGCAGTATTTT.

V and J are TRBV28 and TRBJ1-5; 11 bases match TRBD1. CDR3 length equals 17 residues. CDR1 and CDR2 from the germline V gene are MDHEN and SYDVKM. V shed 7 bases and J 4 bases; nucleotides not matched to a gene: 12. CDR3 in amino acids: CASKGFGQGAKNQPQHF. The DNA of the CDR3 is TGTGCCAGCAAGGGGTTTGGACAGGGGGCAAAAAATCAGCCCCAGCATTTT.

This chain uses TRBV13 with TRBJ2-7; possible D gene TRBD2, 6 bases. There are 15 residues in the CDR3. Germline-derived CDR1 and CDR2 are PRHDT and FYEKMQ (reference sequence). The V end was cut by 3 bases, the J end by 0 bases, with 12 bases between. In DNA form, the CDR3 reads TGTGCCAGCAGCTTCCCTGGGACTCCCTCCTACGAGCAGTACTTC. Translated, it gives CASSFPGTPSYEQYF.

The V and J genes are TRBV5-1 and TRBJ2-1; no definite D call. CDR3 length: 13 residues. V dropped 0 bases and J dropped 2 bases, with 3 bases sitting between them. Germline V gene data show CDR1 as SGHRS and CDR2 as YFSETQ. The DNA for the CDR3 is TGCGCCAGCAGCTTGGACACCTACAATGAGCAGTTCTTC. Translated, it gives CASSLDTYNEQFF.

This chain connects TRBV6-1 to TRBJ1-2, with D uncertain. Germline CDR1 reads MNHNS; CDR2 reads SASEGT. V was cut by 7 bases and J by 6 bases, with 18 bases left in between. The CDR3 extends over 14 amino acids. CDR3 nucleotide sequence: TGTGCCAGCACCCGATCCCGGGGTGAGGATGGCTACACCTTC. Translating gives CASTRSRGEDGYTF.

The chain is built from TRBV9 and TRBJ2-7; possibly TRBD1 for D (6 bases). This CDR3 has 14 amino acids. The V gene's germline CDR1 is SGDLS and CDR2 YYNGEE. The V and J ends lost 0 bases and 3 bases respectively, with 10 bases between them. The DNA for the CDR3 is TGTGCCAGCAGCGTAGGCGACAGGAACTACGAGCAGTACTTC. This translates into CASSVGDRNYEQYF.

The chain couples TRBV11-2 to TRBJ2-1; TRBD2 is a possible D gene (6 bases). This CDR3 has 15 residues. V gave up 2 bases and J gave up 10 bases, with 18 bases separating them. Germline CDR1 and CDR2: SGHAT and FQNNGV. CDR3 loop: CASSLSIPGEDEQFF. CDR3 bases: TGTGCCAGCAGCTTAAGTATTCCGGGAGAGGACGAGCAGTTCTTC.

V is TRBV6-5 and J is TRBJ2-7; tentative D call: TRBD2 (5 bases). Germline CDR1 and CDR2: MNHEY and SVGAGI. The length of the CDR3 is 12 residues. V gave up 2 bases and J gave up 7 bases, with 9 bases separating them. The CDR3 is CASSYGLAEQYF. DNA for the CDR3: TGTGCCAGCAGTTACGGACTTGCTGAGCAGTACTTC.

This chain joins TRBV18 and TRBJ2-5; D remains unclear. Germline CDR1 reads KGHSH; CDR2 reads LQKENI. The V and J ends lost 1 base and 4 bases respectively, with 10 bases between them. The CDR3 length is 14 residues. The CDR3 DNA reads as TGTGCCAGCTCACCACAGAATCAGCGAGAGACCCAGTACTTC. This codes for CASSPQNQRETQYF.

The rearrangement joins TRBV5-8 to TRBJ2-5; 11 bases map to TRBD1. Germline assignment: CDR1 SGHTS and CDR2 YDEGEE. This CDR3 contains 16 residues. Trimming took 4 bases from V and 4 from J; bases not matched to a gene: 9. CDR3 amino acids: CASSTGTGGWVETQYF. The CDR3 nucleotides are TGTGCCAGCAGCACCGGGACAGGGGGATGGGTAGAGACCCAGTACTTC. The complete variable domain, with remaining parts taken from reference TRBV5-8 and TRBJ2-5, reads EAGVTQSPTHLIKTRGQQATLRCSPISGHTSVYWYQQALGLGLQFLLWYDEGEERNRGNFPPRFSGRQFPNYSSELNVNALELEDSALYLCASSTGTGGWVETQYFGPGTRLLVL.

The gene calls are TRBV19 and TRBJ2-1; 7 bases match TRBD1. V trimming: 6 bases; J trimming: 7 bases; junction bases outside the gene matches: 12. The CDR3 runs to 15 residues. Per germline, CDR1 LNHDA and CDR2 SQIVND (reference sequence). The DNA of the CDR3 is TGTGCCAGTAGAGCTCGCCGTACAGGGGTTAATGAGCAGTTCTTC. Its protein product is CASRARRTGVNEQFF.

This clone has only one observation. The chain couples TRBV19 to TRBJ2-7, with 14 bases fitting TRBD2. From germline, CDR1 is LNHDA and CDR2 SQIVND (reference sequence). This CDR3 spans 17 amino acids. V was pared by 5 bases and J by 0 bases, with 6 bases of the junction left unmatched. CDR3 nucleotide sequence: TGTGCCAGTAGTCTCGGGACTAGCGGGAGTAGCTCCTACGAGCAGTACTTC. It specifies CASSLGTSGSSSYEQYF.

The V call is TRBV29-1, the J call TRBJ1-1; possible D gene TRBD1, 5 bases. Germline V gene sequence: CDR1 SQVTM, CDR2 ANQGSEA. This CDR3 comprises 14 residues. With 7 bases removed from V and 0 bases from J, the gap between germline ends came to 15 bases. The CDR3: CSATPGGVNTEAFF. CDR3 sequence (DNA): TGCAGCGCTACCCCCGGGGGAGTGAACACTGAAGCTTTCTTT. Using reference TRBV29-1 and TRBJ1-1 for the parts outside the CDR3, the full variable domain is SAVISQKPSRDICQRGTSLTIQCQVDSQVTMMFWYRQQPGQSLTLIATANQGSEATYESGFVIDKFPISRPNLTFSTLTVSNMSPEDSSIYLCSATPGGVNTEAFFGQGTRLTVV.

The chain is built from TRBV5-6 and TRBJ2-3; D might be TRBD1 (7 bases). V gave up 3 bases and J gave up 0 bases, with 17 bases separating them. The CDR3 has 17 residues. Per the germline V gene, CDR1 is SGHDT and CDR2 is YYEEEE. The CDR3 loop is CASSSLSAGQSTDTQYF. The DNA for the CDR3 is TGTGCCAGCAGCTCCCTTAGCGCGGGACAGAGCACAGATACGCAGTATTTT.

This chain uses TRBV21-1 with TRBJ1-1; whether TRBD1, the table's D call, matches the DNA was not checked. TRBV21-1 is deemed a pseudogene. This CDR3 is built from 18 residues. CDR3 amino acids: CASSPNRDSQNPNTEAFF. CDR3 DNA sequence: TGTGCCAGCAGCCCAAACCGGGACAGTCAGAACCCGAACACTGAAGCTTTCTTT.

This clone was detected only once. The chain couples TRBV4-2 to TRBJ2-1; 9 bases align to TRBD2. Germline V gene data show CDR1 as LGHNA and CDR2 as YNFKEQ. This CDR3 contains 16 residues. J was trimmed by 6 bases and V by 0 bases; bases with no gene match: 6. The CDR3 is CASSQDQEREVNEQFF. DNA of the CDR3: TGTGCCAGCAGCCAAGATCAAGAGCGGGAGGTCAATGAGCAGTTCTTC.

V is TRBV2 and J is TRBJ1-1; tentatively, D is TRBD1 (6 bases). CDR3 size: 17 residues. The germline V gene encodes CDR1 SNHLY and CDR2 FYNNEI. Trimming removed 6 bases from V and 0 bases from J, with 20 bases in between. CDR3 loop: CASRETLGASMNTEAFF. The DNA of the CDR3 is TGTGCCAGCAGGGAGACCTTGGGGGCCTCCATGAACACTGAAGCTTTCTTT.